This is a list of T cell receptor beta chains from one sample in a study of identical twins. In TCRdb, the 5' RACE reads were re-called with MiXCR into one record per CDR3 protein. In the table there are approximately 700,000 distinct CDR3 sequences, 15% to 20% of which are singletons. The sample was also reused in another study, on T cells expressing NK-cell markers.

What was sequenced was PBMCs. The origin of the receptors is a young woman in good health. CDR3s include the opening cysteine and the closing phenylalanine or tryptophan. Fields, in order: J gene, clone size, V gene, CDR3 protein. Clone size is given for some rows only: seen once, a few or many times, or a class if the clone is expanded.

TRBJ2-3 . TRBV9 CASSVGVTSKIDTQYF
TRBJ2-1 . TRBV7-9 CASSRLGDSYNEQFF
TRBJ2-3 . TRBV20-1 CSARDLLAGGGTDTQYF
TRBJ2-7 . TRBV6-2/TRBV6-3 CASSLRGQGPGEQYF
TRBJ2-3 . TRBV6-1 CASSKSSGSTDTQYF
TRBJ2-1 . TRBV6-2/TRBV6-3 CASVPAGQYNEQFF
TRBJ1-2 few TRBV5-5 CASTRGAEGYTF
TRBJ1-2 . TRBV12-3/TRBV12-4 CASSSSDRGNYGYTF
TRBJ2-2 many TRBV20-1 CSAKNGELFF
TRBJ2-1 . TRBV27 CASRPWTGASNEQFF
TRBJ1-2 few TRBV9 CASSVGRAYTF
TRBJ2-5 . TRBV12-3/TRBV12-4 CASTFRRETQYF
TRBJ2-3 few TRBV5-4 CASSIGQQAQYF
TRBJ2-3 . TRBV15 CATTTSVTDTQYF
TRBJ2-1 few TRBV5-6 CASSVKVGAGGYNEQFF
TRBJ1-2 . TRBV5-1 CASSFGQAYGYTF